Following are 21 T cell receptor beta chains from one sample sequenced in a study of blood T cell repertoires in COVID-19. TCRdb keeps only in-frame clones here, not all; method: immunoSEQ multiplex PCR. Here the sample spans some 160,000 clones, roughly 88% being singletons. The sample comprised peripheral blood. The receptors were sampled from a man aged 18 to 30 with COVID-19, enrolled during active disease.

This sequence joins TRBV25-1 and TRBJ1-1; maybe TRBD1 (5 bases). This CDR3 contains 13 residues. The ends were cut back, 1 base at V and 7 bases at J, with 10 bases in the middle. Germline assignment: CDR1 MGHDK and CDR2 SYGVNS. The DNA for the CDR3 is TGTGCCAGCAGTGAATTTCAGGGCGGTGAAGCTTTCTTT. Translated: CASSEFQGGEAFF. Filled out from reference TRBV25-1 and TRBJ1-1, the complete variable domain reads EADIYQTPRYLVIGTGKKITLECSQTMGHDKMYWYQQDPGMELHLIHYSYGVNSTEKGDLSSESTVSRIRTEHFPLTLESARPSHTSQYLCASSEFQGGEAFFGQGTRLTVV.

CDR3: CASSQIAAAYEQYF. The DNA for the CDR3 is TGTGCCAGCTCACAAATAGCGGCAGCCTACGAGCAGTACTTC. V usage is TRBV18 and J usage is TRBJ2-7, with a possible D match to TRBD2 (6 bases). Germline lookup yields CDR1 KGHSH and CDR2 LQKENI. This CDR3 region has 14 residues. Trimming removed 4 bases at V and 2 bases at J, with 12 bases between.

J is TRBJ2-1 and V is TRBV5-5, with TRBD2 identical over 7 bases. Germline assignment: CDR1 SGHKS and CDR2 YYEKEE (reference sequence). Germline trimming cut 0 bases from V and 8 bases from J; bases unmatched to any gene: 8. The CDR3 covers 15 residues. CDR3 amino acids: CASSLGDSSGHEQFF. CDR3 nucleotides: TGTGCCAGCAGCTTGGGCGATAGTAGCGGGCATGAGCAGTTCTTC.

This clone has just a few counts. The rearrangement joins TRBV4-2 to TRBJ2-2; D ambiguous. Trimming left V 5 bases short and J 2 bases short, with 9 bases between. CDR3 length: 14 residues. Germline V CDR1 and CDR2: LGHNA, YNFKEQ. The CDR3 bases are TGTGCCAGCAGCTCCCGACTCAACACCGGGGAGCTGTTTTTT. Its translation is CASSSRLNTGELFF.

The chain employs TRBV3-1 (or the pseudogene TRBV3-2) and TRBJ2-3, with 9 bases identical to TRBD2. Germline V CDR1 and CDR2: LGHDT, YNNKEL (reference sequence). The CDR3 sequence is 16 residues long. J was trimmed by 1 base and V by 3 bases; bases with no gene match: 5. DNA for the CDR3: TGTGCCAGCAGCCAGGGACTAGCCTTACGCACAGATACGCAGTATTTT. This translates into CASSQGLALRTDTQYF.

This chain connects TRBV29-1 to TRBJ2-7; D is possibly TRBD1 (6 bases). Germline V gene data show CDR1 as SQVTM and CDR2 as ANQGSEA. CDR3 size: 12 residues. With 3 bases removed from V and 5 bases from J, the gap between germline ends came to 11 bases. The CDR3 DNA is TGCAGCGTTGATGCAGGGGCGGACGAGCAGTACTTC. As protein: CSVDAGADEQYF.

V is TRBV28 and J is TRBJ1-2, with D unclear. The germline CDR1 and CDR2 sequences are MDHEN and SYDVKM. The CDR3 consists of 12 residues. With 4 bases removed from V and 8 bases from J, the gap between germline ends came to 11 bases. CDR3 sequence reads: CASSSGNDGYTF. CDR3 bases: TGTGCCAGCAGTTCAGGAAATGACGGCTACACCTTC.

The rearrangement joins TRBV6-2 or TRBV6-3 to TRBJ2-5; the match to TRBD2 covers 12 bases. This CDR3 spans 17 amino acids. Looked up from germline, CDR1 is MNHEY and CDR2 is SVGEGT. J lost 5 bases, V lost 4 bases, and 11 bases had no gene match. CDR3 DNA sequence: TGTGCCAGCAGTTTCCCTCTAGCGGGAGGGCCTAAGGAGACCCAGTACTTC. Translating it yields CASSFPLAGGPKETQYF.

This chain joins TRBV5-6 and TRBJ2-1, with TRBD2 matching 10 bases. CDR1 and CDR2 (germline): SGHDT, YYEEEE. CDR3 length equals 16 residues. V lost 2 bases to trimming and J lost 4 bases; unmatched junction nucleotides: 6. The CDR3 spells CASSFGTLAGYNEQFF. For the CDR3, the DNA is TGTGCCAGCAGCTTTGGCACACTAGCGGGATACAATGAGCAGTTCTTC.

The chain joins TRBV7-9 to TRBJ2-1; possible D gene TRBD2, 5 bases. Trimming took 6 bases from V and 10 from J, leaving 19 bases between them. The germline gives CDR1 SEHNR, CDR2 FQNEAQ (reference sequence). The CDR3 is 14 residues long. CDR3 bases: TGTGCCAGCAGGTTTAGCGCCTCGGGATGGGAGCAGTTCTTC. Residues: CASRFSASGWEQFF.

The chain links TRBV28 to TRBJ2-1; TRBD2 is a possible D gene (7 bases). The CDR3 loop spans 13 amino acids. CDR1 is MDHEN, CDR2 SYDVKM, per germline. Between the trimmed V and J ends, which lost 6 bases and 10 bases, there was a span of 16 bases. The CDR3 bases are TGTGCCAGCAGGCCTACAGGGAGGGAAGAGCAGTTCTTC. It is translated as CASRPTGREEQFF.

J is TRBJ2-7 and V is TRBV7-9; D call uncertain. V was clipped by 6 bases and J by 2 bases, with 26 bases between them. CDR1 is SEHNR and CDR2 is FQNEAQ in the germline V gene (reference sequence). The CDR3 covers 18 residues. The CDR3 bases are TGTGCCAGCAGTTACCAGCCCGACAATTTGATGAATACCTACGAGCAGTACTTC. It specifies CASSYQPDNLMNTYEQYF.

This clone has a single count. The rearrangement joins TRBV6-2 or TRBV6-3 to TRBJ1-2, with TRBD1 identical over 7 bases. V dropped 2 bases and J dropped 4; count of bases not matched to a gene: 13. The CDR3 is 17 amino acids. The V gene's germline CDR1 is MNHEY and CDR2 SVGEGT. CDR3: CASSYVLPTGDSYGYTF. The CDR3 DNA reads as TGTGCCAGCAGTTACGTCTTGCCCACAGGGGATTCCTATGGCTACACCTTC.

The chain links TRBV19 to TRBJ1-6; 8 nucleotides line up with TRBD1. Germline V gene lookup returns CDR1 LNHDA and CDR2 SQIVND (reference sequence). Trimming cost V 3 bases and J 8 bases; bases outside gene matches: 6. The CDR3 runs to 15 residues. The CDR3 DNA sequence: TGTGCCAGTAGTATGAGCGGGACAGGTGATTCACCCCTCCACTTT. Its translation is CASSMSGTGDSPLHF.

To note about this clone: A read error is possible here, since a much larger clone lies one base away. This CDR3 is CASSAGQFNYGYTF. As DNA, the CDR3 is TGTGCCAGCAGCGCCGGACAGTTTAACTATGGCTACACCTTC. The V call is TRBV5-4, the J call TRBJ1-2; perhaps TRBD1 as D (6 bases). The CDR3 length is 14 residues. V lost 4 bases and J 1 base, leaving 11 bases between the germline ends. Germline CDR1 is SGHNT and CDR2 is YYREEE (reference sequence).

J is TRBJ2-7 and V is TRBV19, with D possibly matching TRBD2 (7 bases). The CDR3 length is 14 residues. From germline, CDR1 is LNHDA and CDR2 SQIVND (reference sequence). Trimming took 3 bases from V and 7 from J, leaving 16 bases between them. This CDR3 is CASSIREDSVEQYF. CDR3 DNA sequence: TGTGCCAGTAGTATCCGGGAGGACAGCGTTGAGCAGTACTTC.

The J gene is TRBJ2-1, the V gene TRBV11-3, with 12 positions matching TRBD2. This CDR3 is 14 amino acids long. Germline V gene lookup returns CDR1 SGHNT and CDR2 YENEEA. With V trimmed by 5 bases and J by 7 bases, 3 bases remained unmatched. In DNA, the CDR3 is TGTGCCAGCAGCCCGACTAGCGGGAGAAATGAGCAGTTCTTC. Translating gives CASSPTSGRNEQFF. Combining the CDR3 with reference TRBV11-3 and TRBJ2-1 gives the whole variable domain EAGVVQSPRYKIIEKKQPVAFWCNPISGHNTLYWYLQNLGQGPELLIRYENEEAVDDSQLPKDRFSAERLKGVDSTLKIQPAELGDSAVYLCASSPTSGRNEQFFGPGTRLTVL.

The rearrangement uses TRBV6-5 and TRBJ2-7, with a possible D match to TRBD2 (7 bases). Germline lookup yields CDR1 MNHEY and CDR2 SVGAGI. The CDR3 sequence is 14 residues long. The ends were cut back, 6 bases at V and 7 bases at J, with 19 bases in the middle. Here the CDR3 DNA reads TGTGCCAGCAGGCCACCTCGGGGGGCCGGGGAGCAGTACTTC. Protein: CASRPPRGAGEQYF.

V and J are TRBV12-3 or TRBV12-4 and TRBJ2-1, with D hard to call. Trimming took 3 bases from V and 3 from J, leaving 6 bases between them. The CDR3 totals 13 residues. CDR3 DNA: TGTGCCAGCAGTTTTGGAGTCTACAATGAGCAGTTCTTC. This translates into CASSFGVYNEQFF.

The genes are TRBV7-2 and TRBJ1-2, with a weak D call TRBD1 (6 bases). The V gene lost 2 bases and the J gene lost 6 bases, with 13 bases spanning the gap. Germline-derived CDR1 and CDR2 are SGHTA and FQGNSA. This CDR3 has 14 residues. CDR3 coding DNA: TGTGCCAGCAGCTTATCTCTGGGGGCGCATGGCTACACCTTC. Amino acid sequence: CASSLSLGAHGYTF. The full variable domain, with the rest looked up from reference TRBV7-2 and TRBJ1-2, is GAGVSQSPSNKVTEKGKDVELRCDPISGHTALYWYRQSLGQGLEFLIYFQGNSAPDKSGLPSDRFSAERTGGSVSTLTIQRTQQEDSAVYLCASSLSLGAHGYTFGSGTRLTVV.

This clone appeared a few times. This chain links TRBV5-1 with TRBJ1-1; 8 bases fit TRBD1. The CDR3 is made up of 15 amino acids. J was trimmed by 1 base and V by 0 bases; bases with no gene match: 2. CDR1 is SGHRS and CDR2 is YFSETQ in the germline V gene. CDR3 sequence (DNA): TGCGCCAGCAGCTTGGTCAGGGGGCGGAACACTGAAGCTTTCTTT. Translating it yields CASSLVRGRNTEAFF.